One sample yielded the 7 T cell receptor beta chains listed below, sequenced in a study. TCRdb fed the RT-PCR reads into MiXCR, producing one record per CDR3 protein. The repertoire holds almost 700,000 distinct CDR3 sequences, with more than 13% as singletons. Source material: memory CD4+ T cells from blood. These receptors were collected from a female donor in good health, serving as a healthy control.

The gene calls are TRBV7-9 and TRBJ1-1, with D possibly TRBD1 on 6 matching bases. Germline-derived CDR1 and CDR2 are SEHNR and FQNEAQ (reference sequence). This CDR3 contains 13 residues. Trimming took off 4 bases at V and 4 bases at J, with 10 bases between the two ends. CDR3 nucleotides: TGTGCCAGCAGCTCAGGGGTTGGCACTGAAGCTTTCTTT. It codes for CASSSGVGTEAFF.

This clonotype was observed a few times. The J gene is TRBJ2-3, the V gene TRBV4-1; 14 nucleotides match TRBD2. V trimming: 4 bases; J trimming: 2 bases; junction bases outside the gene matches: 8. The CDR3 sequence is 18 residues long. Germline V lookup: CDR1 MGHRA, CDR2 YSYEKL. This CDR3 reads CASSRGLAGGLNTDTQYF. CDR3 DNA sequence: TGCGCCAGCAGCCGTGGACTAGCGGGGGGTCTTAACACAGATACGCAGTATTTT.

In this sample, this clonotype turned up a few times. CDR3 bases: TGTGCCAGCAGCCCACCGGTGGGGGCGAATAATTCACCCCTCCACTTT. It yields the protein CASSPPVGANNSPLHF. The V and J genes are TRBV4-2 and TRBJ1-6; D might be TRBD1 (6 bases). This CDR3 comprises 16 residues. Trimming pared 4 bases from V and 5 bases from J, leaving 15 bases between. CDR1 LGHNA and CDR2 YNFKEQ come from the germline V gene.

This chain joins TRBV30 and TRBJ1-1, with D perhaps matching TRBD1 (5 bases). The CDR3 totals 12 residues. V was clipped by 3 bases and J by 10 bases, with 15 bases between them. Looked up from germline, CDR1 is GTSNPN and CDR2 is SVGIG (reference sequence). In DNA, the CDR3 is TGTGCCTGGAGCCCCGGGACTATGGGAGCTTTCTTT. It encodes CAWSPGTMGAFF. The whole variable domain, remainder taken from reference TRBV30 and TRBJ1-1, is SQTIHQWPATLVQPVGSPLSLECTVEGTSNPNLYWYRQAAGRGLQLLFYSVGIGQISSEVPQNLSASRPQDRQFILSSKKLLLSDSGFYLCAWSPGTMGAFFGQGTRLTVV.

This clonotype was detected ten times or more. The chain uses TRBV4-3 and TRBJ2-7, with D unclear. Trimming took 1 base from V and 3 from J, leaving 13 bases between them. This CDR3 spans 15 amino acids. The germline CDR1 and CDR2 sequences are LGHNA and YSLEER. The CDR3 loop is CASSQVRSSYYEQYF. As DNA, the CDR3 is TGCGCCAGCAGCCAAGTCCGGTCCTCGTACTACGAGCAGTACTTC.

This clonotype was counted only a few times. This chain links TRBV5-1 with TRBJ2-7; 12 bases line up with TRBD2. Germline CDR1 reads SGHRS; CDR2 reads YFSETQ. Trimming removed 2 bases from V and 4 bases from J; junction bases left unmatched: 7. This CDR3 is built from 16 residues. As DNA, the CDR3 is TGCGCCAGCAGCTTCGCTAGCGGGAGGGCCGAATACGAGCAGTACTTC. Amino acid sequence: CASSFASGRAEYEQYF.

The sample holds a few counts of this clonotype. The J gene is TRBJ1-2, the V gene TRBV4-1; D unclear. Germline V gene lookup returns CDR1 MGHRA and CDR2 YSYEKL. The CDR3 runs to 14 residues. Trimming stripped 1 base from V and 2 bases from J, with 8 bases between. CDR3 nucleotide sequence: TGCGCCAGCAGCCAAGTAGCAGTGAACTATGGCTACACCTTC. As protein: CASSQVAVNYGYTF.